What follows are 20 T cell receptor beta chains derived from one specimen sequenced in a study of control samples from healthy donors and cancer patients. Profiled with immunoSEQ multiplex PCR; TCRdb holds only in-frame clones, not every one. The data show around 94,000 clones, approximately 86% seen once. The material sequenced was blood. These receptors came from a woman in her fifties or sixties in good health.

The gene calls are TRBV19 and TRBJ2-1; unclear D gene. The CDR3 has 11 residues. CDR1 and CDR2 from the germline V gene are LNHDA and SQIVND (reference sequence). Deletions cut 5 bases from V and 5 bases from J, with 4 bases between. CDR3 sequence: CASSGHNEQFF. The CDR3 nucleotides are TGTGCCAGTAGTGGGCACAATGAGCAGTTCTTC.

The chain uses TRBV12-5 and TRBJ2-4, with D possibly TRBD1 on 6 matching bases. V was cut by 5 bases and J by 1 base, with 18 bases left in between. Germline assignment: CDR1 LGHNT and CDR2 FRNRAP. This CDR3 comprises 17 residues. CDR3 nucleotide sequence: TGTGCTAGTGGTGGTGATCAGGGGAATATCGCCAAAAACATTCAGTACTTC. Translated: CASGGDQGNIAKNIQYF.

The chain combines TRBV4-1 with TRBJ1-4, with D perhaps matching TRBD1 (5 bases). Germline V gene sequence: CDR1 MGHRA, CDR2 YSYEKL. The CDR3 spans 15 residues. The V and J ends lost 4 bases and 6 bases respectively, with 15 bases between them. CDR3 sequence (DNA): TGCGCCAGCAGCCGGGTTTTGGGAGGGGATGAAAAACTGTTTTTT. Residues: CASSRVLGGDEKLFF.

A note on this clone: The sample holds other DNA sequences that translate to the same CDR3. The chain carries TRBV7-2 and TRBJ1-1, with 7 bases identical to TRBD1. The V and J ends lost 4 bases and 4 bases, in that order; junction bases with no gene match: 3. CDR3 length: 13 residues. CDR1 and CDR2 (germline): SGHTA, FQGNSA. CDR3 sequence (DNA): TGTGCCAGCAGCTACAGGGGTGGCACTGAAGCTTTCTTT. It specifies CASSYRGGTEAFF.

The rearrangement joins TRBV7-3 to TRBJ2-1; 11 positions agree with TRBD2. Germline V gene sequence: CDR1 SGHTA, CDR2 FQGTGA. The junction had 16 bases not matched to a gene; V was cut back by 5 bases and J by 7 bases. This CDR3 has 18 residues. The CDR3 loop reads CASSPLGLTSGAGNEQFF. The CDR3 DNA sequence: TGTGCCAGCAGCCCCCTCGGGCTGACTAGCGGGGCAGGGAATGAGCAGTTCTTC.

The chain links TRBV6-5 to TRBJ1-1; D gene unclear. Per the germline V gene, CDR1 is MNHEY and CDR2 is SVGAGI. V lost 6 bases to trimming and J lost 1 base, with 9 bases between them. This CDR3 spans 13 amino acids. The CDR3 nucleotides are TGTGCCAGCAGATACGGAAGGAACACTGAAGCTTTCTTT. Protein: CASRYGRNTEAFF.

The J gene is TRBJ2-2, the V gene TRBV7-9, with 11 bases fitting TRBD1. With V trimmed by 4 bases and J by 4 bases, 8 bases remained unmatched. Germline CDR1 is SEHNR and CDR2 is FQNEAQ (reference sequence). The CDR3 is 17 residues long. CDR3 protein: CASSSSSGTGGTGELFF. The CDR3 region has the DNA TGTGCCAGCAGCTCGTCCTCCGGGACAGGGGGCACCGGGGAGCTGTTTTTT.

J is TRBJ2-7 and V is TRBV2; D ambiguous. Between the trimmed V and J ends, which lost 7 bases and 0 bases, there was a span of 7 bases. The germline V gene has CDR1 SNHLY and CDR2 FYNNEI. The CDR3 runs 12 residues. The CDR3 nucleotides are TGTGCCAGCAAATCGAACTCCTACGAGCAGTACTTC. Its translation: CASKSNSYEQYF.

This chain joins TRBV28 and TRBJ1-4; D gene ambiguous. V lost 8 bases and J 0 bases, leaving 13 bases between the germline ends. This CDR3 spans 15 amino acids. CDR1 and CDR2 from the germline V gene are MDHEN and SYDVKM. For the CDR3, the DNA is TGTGCCAGCGGGGAGCGCGAAGCAACTAATGAAAAACTGTTTTTT. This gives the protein CASGEREATNEKLFF.

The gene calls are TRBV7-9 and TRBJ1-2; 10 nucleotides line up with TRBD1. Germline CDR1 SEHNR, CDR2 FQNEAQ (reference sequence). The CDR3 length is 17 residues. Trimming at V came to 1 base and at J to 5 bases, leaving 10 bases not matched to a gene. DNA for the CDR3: TGTGCCAGCAGCTTAGGACAGGGGGCGCCACAGGTATATGGCTACACCTTC. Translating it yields CASSLGQGAPQVYGYTF. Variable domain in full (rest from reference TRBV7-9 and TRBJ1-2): DTGVSQNPRHKITKRGQNVTFRCDPISEHNRLYWYRQTLGQGPEFLTYFQNEAQLEKSRLLSDRFSAERPKGSFSTLEIQRTEQGDSAMYLCASSLGQGAPQVYGYTFGSGTRLTVV.

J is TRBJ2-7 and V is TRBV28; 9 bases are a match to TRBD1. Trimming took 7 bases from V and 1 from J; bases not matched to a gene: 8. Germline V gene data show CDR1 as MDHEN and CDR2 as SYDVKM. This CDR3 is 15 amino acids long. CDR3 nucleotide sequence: TGTGCCAGCAAAATTCCGGGACAGGGTTCCTACGAGCAGTACTTC. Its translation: CASKIPGQGSYEQYF. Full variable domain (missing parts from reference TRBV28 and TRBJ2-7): DVKVTQSSRYLVKRTGEKVFLECVQDMDHENMFWYRQDPGLGLRLIYFSYDVKMKEKGDIPEGYSVSREKKERFSLILESASTNQTSMYLCASKIPGQGSYEQYFGPGTRLTVT.

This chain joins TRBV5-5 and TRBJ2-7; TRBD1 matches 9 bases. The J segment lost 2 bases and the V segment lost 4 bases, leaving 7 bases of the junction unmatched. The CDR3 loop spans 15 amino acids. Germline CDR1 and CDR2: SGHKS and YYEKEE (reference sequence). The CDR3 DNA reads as TGTGCCAGCAGCCTTAGGACAGGGGATACCTACGAGCAGTACTTC. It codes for CASSLRTGDTYEQYF. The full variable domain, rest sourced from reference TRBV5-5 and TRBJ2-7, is DAGVTQSPTHLIKTRGQQVTLRCSPISGHKSVSWYQQVLGQGPQFIFQYYEKEERGRGNFPDRFSARQFPNYSSELNVNALLLGDSALYLCASSLRTGDTYEQYFGPGTRLTVT.

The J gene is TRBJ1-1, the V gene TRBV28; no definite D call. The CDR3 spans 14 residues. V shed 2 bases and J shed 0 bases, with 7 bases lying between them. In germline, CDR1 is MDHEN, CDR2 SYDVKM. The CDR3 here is CASSLRSVNTEAFF. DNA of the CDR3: TGTGCCAGCAGTTTAAGGTCAGTGAACACTGAAGCTTTCTTT.

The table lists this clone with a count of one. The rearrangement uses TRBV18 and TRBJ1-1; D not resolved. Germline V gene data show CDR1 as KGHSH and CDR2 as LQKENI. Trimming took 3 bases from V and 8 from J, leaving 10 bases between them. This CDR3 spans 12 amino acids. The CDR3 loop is CASSPRHLEAFF. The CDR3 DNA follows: TGTGCCAGCTCACCCCGACACCTAGAAGCTTTCTTT.

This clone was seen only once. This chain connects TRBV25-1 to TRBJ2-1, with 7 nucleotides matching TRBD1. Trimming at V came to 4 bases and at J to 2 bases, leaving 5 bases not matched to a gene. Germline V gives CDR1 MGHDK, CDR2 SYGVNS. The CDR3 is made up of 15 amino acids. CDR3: CASSALGTAYNEQFF. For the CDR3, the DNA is TGTGCCAGCAGTGCGTTAGGGACAGCCTACAATGAGCAGTTCTTC.

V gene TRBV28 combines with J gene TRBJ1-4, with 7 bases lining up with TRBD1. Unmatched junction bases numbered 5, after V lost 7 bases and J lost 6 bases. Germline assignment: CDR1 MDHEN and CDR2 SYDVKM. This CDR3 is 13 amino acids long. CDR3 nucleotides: TGTGCCAGCACCTTAGGGGGCTATGAAAAACTGTTTTTT. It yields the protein CASTLGGYEKLFF.

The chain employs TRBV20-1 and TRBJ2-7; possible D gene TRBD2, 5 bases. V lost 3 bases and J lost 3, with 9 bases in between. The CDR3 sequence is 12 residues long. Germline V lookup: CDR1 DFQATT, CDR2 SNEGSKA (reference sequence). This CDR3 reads CSASRGGYEQYF. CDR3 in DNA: TGCAGTGCTAGTCGTGGAGGCTACGAGCAGTACTTC.

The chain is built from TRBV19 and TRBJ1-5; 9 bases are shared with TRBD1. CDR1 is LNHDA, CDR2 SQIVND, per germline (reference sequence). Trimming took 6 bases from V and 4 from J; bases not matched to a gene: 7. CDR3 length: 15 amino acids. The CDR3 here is CASRPGQGRNQPQHF. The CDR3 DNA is TGTGCCAGTAGACCGGGACAGGGAAGGAATCAGCCCCAGCATTTT.

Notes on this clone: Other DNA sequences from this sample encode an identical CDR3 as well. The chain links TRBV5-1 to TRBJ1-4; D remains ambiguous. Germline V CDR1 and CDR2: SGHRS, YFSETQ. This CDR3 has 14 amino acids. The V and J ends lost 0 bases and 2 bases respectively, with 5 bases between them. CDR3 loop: CASSLDSTNEKLFF. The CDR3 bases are TGCGCCAGCAGCTTGGACAGCACTAATGAAAAACTGTTTTTT.

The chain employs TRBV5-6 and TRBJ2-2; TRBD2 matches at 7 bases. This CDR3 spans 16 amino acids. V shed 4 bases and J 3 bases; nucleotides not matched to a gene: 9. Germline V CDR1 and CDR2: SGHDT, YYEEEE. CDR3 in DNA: TGTGCCAGCAGCCTGCGGGGAGGGCGGCACACCGGGGAGCTGTTTTTT. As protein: CASSLRGGRHTGELFF.